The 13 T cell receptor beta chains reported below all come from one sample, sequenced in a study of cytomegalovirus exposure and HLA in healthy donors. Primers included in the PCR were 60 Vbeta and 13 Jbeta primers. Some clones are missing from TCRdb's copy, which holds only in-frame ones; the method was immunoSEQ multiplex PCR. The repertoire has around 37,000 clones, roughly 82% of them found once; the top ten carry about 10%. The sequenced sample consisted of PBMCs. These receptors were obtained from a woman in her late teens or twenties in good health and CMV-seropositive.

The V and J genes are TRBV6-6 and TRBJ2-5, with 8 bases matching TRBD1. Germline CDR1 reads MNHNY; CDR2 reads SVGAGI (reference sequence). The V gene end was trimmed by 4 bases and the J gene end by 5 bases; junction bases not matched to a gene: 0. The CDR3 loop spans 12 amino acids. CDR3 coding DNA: TGTGCCAGCAGTTGGACAGGGGAGACCCAGTACTTC. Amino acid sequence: CASSWTGETQYF.

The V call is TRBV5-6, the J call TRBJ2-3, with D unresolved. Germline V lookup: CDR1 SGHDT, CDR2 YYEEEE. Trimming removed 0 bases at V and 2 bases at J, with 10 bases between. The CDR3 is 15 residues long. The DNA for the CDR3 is TGTGCCAGCAGCTTGGCCCGGTTTCACACAGATACGCAGTATTTT. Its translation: CASSLARFHTDTQYF.

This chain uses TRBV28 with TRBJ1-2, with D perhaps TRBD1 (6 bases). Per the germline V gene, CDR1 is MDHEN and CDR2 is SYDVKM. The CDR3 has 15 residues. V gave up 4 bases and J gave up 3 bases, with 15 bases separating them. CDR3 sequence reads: CASSSGAGADYGYTF. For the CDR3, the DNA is TGTGCCAGCAGTTCTGGGGCGGGGGCGGACTATGGCTACACCTTC.

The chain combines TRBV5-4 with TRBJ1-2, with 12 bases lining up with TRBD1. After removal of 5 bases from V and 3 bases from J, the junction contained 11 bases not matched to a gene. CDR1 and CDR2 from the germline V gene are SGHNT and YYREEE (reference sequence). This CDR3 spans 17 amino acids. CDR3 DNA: TGTGCCAGCAGACCCGGGACAGGGGGCCATTTAGACTATGGCTACACCTTC. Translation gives CASRPGTGGHLDYGYTF.

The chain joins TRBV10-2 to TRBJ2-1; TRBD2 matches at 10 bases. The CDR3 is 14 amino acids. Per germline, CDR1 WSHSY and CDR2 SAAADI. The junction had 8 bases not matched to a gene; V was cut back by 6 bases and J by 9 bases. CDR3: CASRDSGRRVEQFF. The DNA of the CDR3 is TGCGCCAGCAGGGATAGCGGGAGGAGGGTTGAGCAGTTCTTC.

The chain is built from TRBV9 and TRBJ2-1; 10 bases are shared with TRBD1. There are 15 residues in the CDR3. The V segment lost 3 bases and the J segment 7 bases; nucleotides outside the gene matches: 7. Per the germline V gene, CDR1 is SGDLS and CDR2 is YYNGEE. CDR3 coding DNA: TGTGCCAGCAGCGCCGGGACAGGGGCGTTAAATGAGCAGTTCTTC. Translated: CASSAGTGALNEQFF.

CDR3 DNA: TGTGCCAGCAGCTACCCTAGCGGGAGAACATATGGGGCCGGGGAGCTGTTTTTT. This sequence encodes CASSYPSGRTYGAGELFF. V gene TRBV13 combines with J gene TRBJ2-2; TRBD2 agrees at 10 bases. The CDR3 totals 18 residues. The ends lost 4 bases at V and 6 bases at J; junction bases unmatched: 14. Germline assignment: CDR1 PRHDT and CDR2 FYEKMQ (reference sequence).

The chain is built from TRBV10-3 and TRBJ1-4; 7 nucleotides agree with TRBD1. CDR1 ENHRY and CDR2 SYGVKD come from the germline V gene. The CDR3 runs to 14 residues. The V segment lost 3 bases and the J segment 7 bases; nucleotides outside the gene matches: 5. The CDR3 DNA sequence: TGTGCCATCAGTGAACGGCAGGGGGGTGAAAAACTGTTTTTT. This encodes CAISERQGGEKLFF.

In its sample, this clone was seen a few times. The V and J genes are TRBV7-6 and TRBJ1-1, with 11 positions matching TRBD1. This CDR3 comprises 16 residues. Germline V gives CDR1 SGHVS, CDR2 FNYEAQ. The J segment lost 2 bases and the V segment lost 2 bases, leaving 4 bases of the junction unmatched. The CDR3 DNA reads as TGTGCCAGCAGCTTATTCGGGACAGGGGGTAACACTGAAGCTTTCTTT. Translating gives CASSLFGTGGNTEAFF.

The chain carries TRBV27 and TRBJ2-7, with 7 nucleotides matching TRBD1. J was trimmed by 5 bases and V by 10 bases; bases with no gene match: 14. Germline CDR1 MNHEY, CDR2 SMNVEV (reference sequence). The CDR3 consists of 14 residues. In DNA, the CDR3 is TGTGCCACTTCCACGGGGCAGGGGGTAGACGAGCAGTACTTC. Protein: CATSTGQGVDEQYF.

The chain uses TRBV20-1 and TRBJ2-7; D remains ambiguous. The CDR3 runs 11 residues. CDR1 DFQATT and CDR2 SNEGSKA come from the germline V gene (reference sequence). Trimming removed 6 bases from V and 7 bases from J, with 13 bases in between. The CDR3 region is CSAWLGDEQYF. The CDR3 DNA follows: TGCAGTGCGTGGCTAGGAGATGAGCAGTACTTC.

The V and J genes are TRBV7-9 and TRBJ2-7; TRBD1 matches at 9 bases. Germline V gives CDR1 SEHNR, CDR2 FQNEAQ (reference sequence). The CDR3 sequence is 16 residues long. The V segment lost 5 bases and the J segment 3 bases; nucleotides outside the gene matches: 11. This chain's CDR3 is CASSTFRDRVFYEQYF. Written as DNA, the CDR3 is TGTGCCAGCAGCACGTTTCGGGACAGGGTTTTCTACGAGCAGTACTTC.

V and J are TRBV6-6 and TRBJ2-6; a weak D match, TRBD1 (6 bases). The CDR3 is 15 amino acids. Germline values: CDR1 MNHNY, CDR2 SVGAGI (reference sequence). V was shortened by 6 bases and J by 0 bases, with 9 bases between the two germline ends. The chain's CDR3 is CASSQQGSGANVLTF. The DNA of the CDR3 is TGTGCCAGCAGCCAACAGGGCTCTGGGGCCAACGTCCTGACTTTC.